A single sample gave rise to the 24 T cell receptor beta chains below, sequenced in a study of shared clonotypes between healthy human individuals. TCRdb's table, derived via immunoSEQ multiplex PCR, lists solely in-frame clones and lacks some. This sample yields 780,000 or so clones, of which 72% are seen a single time; about 1.7% belongs to the top ten. The sample was memory CD4+ T cells sorted from blood. Subset in this sample: CD45RA-negative fraction. The receptor set was obtained from a woman aged 25 to 39 in good health.

The chain employs TRBV28 and TRBJ2-1; TRBD2 matches 7 bases. This CDR3 region has 14 residues. Germline assignment: CDR1 MDHEN and CDR2 SYDVKM. V shed 3 bases, J shed 10 bases, and the junction held 9 bases outside the gene matches. CDR3 DNA sequence: TGTGCCAGCAGTTTTTGGCGGGAGAAAGGGGAGCAGTTCTTC. Encoded protein: CASSFWREKGEQFF.

This chain connects TRBV18 to TRBJ2-7; possible D gene TRBD2, 6 bases. This CDR3 is 15 amino acids long. The V gene lost 2 bases and the J gene lost 3 bases, with 14 bases spanning the gap. Germline CDR1 and CDR2: KGHSH and LQKENI. For the CDR3, the DNA is TGTGCCAGCTCACCAGGTCCTATGCGGGACTACGAGCAGTACTTC. This sequence encodes CASSPGPMRDYEQYF.

The genes are TRBV14 and TRBJ2-5; tentatively, D is TRBD1 (5 bases). The V end was cut by 6 bases, the J end by 4 bases, with 18 bases between. CDR3 length: 15 amino acids. Germline CDR1 reads SGHDN; CDR2 reads FVKESK. CDR3: CASSSGGARLETQYF. The DNA of the CDR3 is TGTGCCAGCAGTTCGGGTGGGGCGCGACTAGAGACCCAGTACTTC.

The chain is built from TRBV5-1 and TRBJ2-5; 12 bases map to TRBD2. The V gene's germline CDR1 is SGHRS and CDR2 YFSETQ. The junction had 8 bases not matched to a gene; V was cut back by 0 bases and J by 5 bases. The CDR3 has 17 amino acids. CDR3 loop: CASSLGHSLAGGETQYF. Here the CDR3 DNA reads TGCGCCAGCAGCTTGGGGCATTCCCTAGCGGGAGGGGAGACCCAGTACTTC.

The V call is TRBV10-3, the J call TRBJ2-7; D is uncertain. The CDR3 has 15 amino acids. CDR1 and CDR2 from the germline V gene are ENHRY and SYGVKD. V shed 3 bases and J shed 0 bases, with 12 bases lying between them. CDR3 sequence reads: CAISDPGQDSYEQYF. The CDR3 DNA is TGTGCCATCAGTGACCCCGGGCAGGACTCCTACGAGCAGTACTTC.

V is TRBV2 and J is TRBJ2-1, with 7 bases lining up with TRBD2. Germline V gene data show CDR1 as SNHLY and CDR2 as FYNNEI. J lost 7 bases, V lost 4 bases, and 4 bases had no gene match. There are 13 residues in the CDR3. The CDR3 DNA reads as TGTGCCAGCAGTGTGGGAGGGTGGAATGAGCAGTTCTTC. This codes for CASSVGGWNEQFF.

The rearrangement links TRBV7-9 to TRBJ2-5; TRBD2 might be the D (5 bases). This CDR3 is 14 amino acids long. Looked up from germline, CDR1 is SEHNR and CDR2 is FQNEAQ (reference sequence). The DNA for the CDR3 is TGTGCTACTACCGAGGGCCCTGATCAAGAGACCCAGTACTTC. Translated, it gives CATTEGPDQETQYF.

This clone was recorded a few times. The V call is TRBV7-9, the J call TRBJ2-2; 7 bases align to TRBD2. J gave up 3 bases and V 0 bases, and 1 base lay outside the gene matches. Germline V gene data show CDR1 as SEHNR and CDR2 as FQNEAQ (reference sequence). CDR3 length: 15 amino acids. The CDR3 DNA is TGTGCCAGCAGCTTAGCAGCGGGACACACCGGGGAGCTGTTTTTT. Its translation is CASSLAAGHTGELFF.

This clone appeared a few times. This may be a read error: a much more frequent sequence differs by one nucleotide. The chain has TRBV7-2 and TRBJ1-5, with D uncertain. V was clipped by 5 bases and J by 1 base, with 6 bases between them. The CDR3 totals 13 residues. Germline V gene data show CDR1 as SGHTA and CDR2 as FQGNSA. CDR3 protein: CASSPGSNQPQHF. CDR3 sequence (DNA): TGTGCCAGCAGCCCCGGGAGCAATCAGCCCCAGCATTTT. Combining the CDR3 with reference TRBV7-2 and TRBJ1-5 gives the whole variable domain GAGVSQSPSNKVTEKGKDVELRCDPISGHTALYWYRQSLGQGLEFLIYFQGNSAPDKSGLPSDRFSAERTGGSVSTLTIQRTQQEDSAVYLCASSPGSNQPQHFGDGTRLSIL.

This chain links TRBV7-8 with TRBJ1-5; D gene unclear. Germline assignment: CDR1 SGHVS and CDR2 FQNEAQ. The CDR3 contains 16 residues. V was shortened by 5 bases and J by 6 bases, with 20 bases between the two germline ends. The CDR3 loop reads CASSPRLTRPPQPQHF. CDR3 nucleotides: TGTGCCAGCAGCCCGCGCCTGACACGACCCCCTCAGCCCCAGCATTTT. Full variable domain (rest looked up from reference TRBV7-8 and TRBJ1-5): GAGVSQSPRYKVAKRGQDVALRCDPISGHVSLFWYQQALGQGPEFLTYFQNEAQLDKSGLPSDRFFAERPEGSVSTLKIQRTQQEDSAVYLCASSPRLTRPPQPQHFGDGTRLSIL.

J is TRBJ2-7 and V is TRBV18, with D tentatively TRBD1 (5 bases). V lost 3 bases, J lost 3 bases, and 15 bases lay in between. Germline values: CDR1 KGHSH, CDR2 LQKENI. This CDR3 comprises 15 residues. CDR3 sequence: CASSPPAAGYYEQYF. The CDR3 nucleotides are TGTGCCAGCTCACCTCCCGCGGCAGGGTACTACGAGCAGTACTTC.

This clone was picked up a small number of times. V usage is TRBV11-2 and J usage is TRBJ2-7; tentatively, D is TRBD2 (7 bases). V lost 5 bases, J lost 4 bases, and 21 bases lay in between. Germline V CDR1 and CDR2: SGHAT, FQNNGV. This CDR3 comprises 16 residues. The CDR3 nucleotides are TGTGCCAGCAGCCCATGGGGGGGCGGGAGTAAGTACGAGCAGTACTTC. It codes for CASSPWGGGSKYEQYF.

The chain combines TRBV10-1 with TRBJ2-2; D is unclear. Trimming pared 6 bases from V and 1 base from J, leaving 12 bases between. CDR1 and CDR2 (germline): WNHNN, SYGVQD (reference sequence). The CDR3 spans 15 residues. The CDR3 DNA sequence: TGCGCCAGCAGCCCCGGTTTGGTGAACACCGGGGAGCTGTTTTTT. This encodes CASSPGLVNTGELFF.

This clone was recorded a few times. The rearrangement links TRBV28 to TRBJ1-1; D unclear. Trimming left V 2 bases short and J 1 base short, with 5 bases between. CDR3 size: 13 residues. Germline values: CDR1 MDHEN, CDR2 SYDVKM. The CDR3 DNA sequence: TGTGCCAGCAGTTTAACAGCGAACACTGAAGCTTTCTTT. Encoded protein: CASSLTANTEAFF.

In DNA form, the CDR3 reads TGTGCCAGCACCGTGGGGGGGAGGACCACCGGGGAGCTGTTTTTT. Its translation is CASTVGGRTTGELFF. This chain joins TRBV28 and TRBJ2-2; 7 bases line up with TRBD2. Germline V gives CDR1 MDHEN, CDR2 SYDVKM. The length of the CDR3 is 15 residues. The junction had 9 bases not matched to a gene; V was cut back by 7 bases and J by 4 bases.

The CDR3 reads CASSRQLLDTQYF. In DNA, the CDR3 is TGTGCCAGCAGTAGGCAGCTTTTAGATACGCAGTATTTT. V gene TRBV2 combines with J gene TRBJ2-3; D not certain. The germline CDR1 and CDR2 sequences are SNHLY and FYNNEI. The V end lost 5 bases, the J end lost 5 bases, and 11 bases lay between the germline ends. This CDR3 contains 13 residues.

This clone was detected a few times. The chain carries TRBV15 and TRBJ2-2; D is uncertain. Trimming took off 4 bases at V and 3 bases at J, with 6 bases between the two ends. CDR1 LNHNV and CDR2 YYDKDF come from the germline V gene (reference sequence). This CDR3 has 13 amino acids. This CDR3 is CATSTTYTGELFF. The CDR3 nucleotides read TGTGCCACCAGCACGACCTACACCGGGGAGCTGTTTTTT.

The chain employs TRBV9 and TRBJ2-3; no reliable D call. Per the germline V gene, CDR1 is SGDLS and CDR2 is YYNGEE. The CDR3 is 12 residues long. Trimming shortened V by 4 bases and J by 3 bases, and 6 bases separated the two germline ends. This CDR3 is CASSRVTDTQYF. The CDR3 DNA reads TGTGCCAGCAGCAGGGTAACAGATACGCAGTATTTT.

V gene TRBV19 combines with J gene TRBJ2-7; the D is unclear. The CDR3 spans 14 residues. Germline loops: CDR1 LNHDA, CDR2 SQIVND (reference sequence). Trimming took off 3 bases at V and 0 bases at J, with 9 bases between the two ends. The CDR3 bases are TGTGCCAGTAGTATCGGCTGGAGCTCCTACGAGCAGTACTTC. This codes for CASSIGWSSYEQYF.

V gene TRBV7-6 combines with J gene TRBJ2-3; either TRBD1 or TRBD2 may fit D (5 bases each). Germline lookup yields CDR1 SGHVS and CDR2 FNYEAQ. The CDR3 is made up of 11 amino acids. Trimming took 4 bases from V and 12 from J, leaving 11 bases between them. The CDR3 spells CASSSGRFQYF. Written as DNA, the CDR3 is TGTGCCAGCAGCTCGGGACGTTTTCAGTATTTT. The full variable domain, completed using reference TRBV7-6 and TRBJ2-3, is GAGVSQSPRYKVTKRGQDVALRCDPISGHVSLYWYRQALGQGPEFLTYFNYEAQQDKSGLPNDRFSAERPEGSISTLTIQRTEQRDSAMYRCASSSGRFQYFGPGTRLTVL.

The chain couples TRBV5-1 to TRBJ1-1; a weak D match, TRBD1 (5 bases). The CDR3 extends over 15 amino acids. Trimming took off 0 bases at V and 6 bases at J, with 15 bases between the two ends. In germline, CDR1 is SGHRS, CDR2 YFSETQ. The CDR3 region is CASSLGTGTLAEAFF. In DNA, the CDR3 is TGCGCCAGCAGCTTGGGTACCGGGACGTTAGCTGAAGCTTTCTTT.

This sequence joins TRBV28 and TRBJ1-5, with 9 bases aligning to TRBD1. The germline gives CDR1 MDHEN, CDR2 SYDVKM. This CDR3 has 15 residues. V lost 5 bases and J lost 6; bases outside the gene matches: 8. The CDR3 DNA sequence: TGTGCCAGCAGTCAAGGGGGACAGGGCGGTCAGCCCCAGCATTTT. It specifies CASSQGGQGGQPQHF.

This clone appeared a single time. Other nucleotide sequences from this sample produce the same CDR3. The chain combines TRBV5-1 with TRBJ1-3; perhaps TRBD1 as D (5 bases). This CDR3 spans 14 amino acids. V was clipped by 4 bases and J by 7 bases, with 15 bases between them. Germline V CDR1 and CDR2: SGHRS, YFSETQ. CDR3 residues: CASSPGTLGNTIYF. In DNA, the CDR3 is TGCGCCAGCAGCCCTGGGACGCTGGGCAACACCATATATTTT.

V gene TRBV5-1 combines with J gene TRBJ2-5; D not resolved. Germline loops: CDR1 SGHRS, CDR2 YFSETQ. The CDR3 is 12 residues long. V was shortened by 4 bases and J by 5 bases, with 9 bases between the two germline ends. CDR3: CASSTEWETQYF. As DNA, the CDR3 is TGCGCCAGCAGCACCGAGTGGGAGACCCAGTACTTC.